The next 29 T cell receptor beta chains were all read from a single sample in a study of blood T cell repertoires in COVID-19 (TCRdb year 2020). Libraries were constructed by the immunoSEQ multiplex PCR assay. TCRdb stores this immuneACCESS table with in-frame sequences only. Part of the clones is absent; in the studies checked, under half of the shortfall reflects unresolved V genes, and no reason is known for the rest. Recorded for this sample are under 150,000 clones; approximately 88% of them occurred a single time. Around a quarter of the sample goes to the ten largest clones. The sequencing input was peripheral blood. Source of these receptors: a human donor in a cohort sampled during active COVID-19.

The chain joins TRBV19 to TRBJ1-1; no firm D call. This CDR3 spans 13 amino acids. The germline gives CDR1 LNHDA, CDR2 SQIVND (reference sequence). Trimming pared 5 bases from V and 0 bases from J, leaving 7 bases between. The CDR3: CASSWQMNTEAFF. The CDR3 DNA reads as TGTGCCAGTAGTTGGCAGATGAACACTGAAGCTTTCTTT.

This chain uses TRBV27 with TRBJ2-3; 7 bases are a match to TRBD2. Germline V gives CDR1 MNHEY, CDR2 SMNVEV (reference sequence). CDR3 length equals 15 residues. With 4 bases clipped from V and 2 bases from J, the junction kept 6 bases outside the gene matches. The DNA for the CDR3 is TGTGCCAGCAGTTATGCTCGGGGGGACACAGATACGCAGTATTTT. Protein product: CASSYARGDTDTQYF.

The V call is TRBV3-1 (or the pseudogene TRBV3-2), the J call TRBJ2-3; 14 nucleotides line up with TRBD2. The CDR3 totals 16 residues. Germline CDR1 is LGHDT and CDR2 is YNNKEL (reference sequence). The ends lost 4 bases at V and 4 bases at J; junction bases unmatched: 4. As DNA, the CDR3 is TGTGCCAGCAGCCCCGGGACTAGCGGGGGCCCAGATACGCAGTATTTT. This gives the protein CASSPGTSGGPDTQYF.

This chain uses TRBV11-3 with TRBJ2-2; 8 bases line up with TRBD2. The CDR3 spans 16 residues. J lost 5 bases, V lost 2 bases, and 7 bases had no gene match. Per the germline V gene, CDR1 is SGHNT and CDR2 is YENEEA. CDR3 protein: CASSLRLAGGTGELFF. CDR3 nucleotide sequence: TGTGCCAGCAGCTTACGCCTAGCGGGCGGGACCGGGGAGCTGTTTTTT.

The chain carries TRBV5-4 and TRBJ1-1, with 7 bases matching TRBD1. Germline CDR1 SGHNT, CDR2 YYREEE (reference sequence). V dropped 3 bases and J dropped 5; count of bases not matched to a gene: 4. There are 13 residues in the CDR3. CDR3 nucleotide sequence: TGTGCCAGCAGCTCTACAGGGGAGACTGAAGCTTTCTTT. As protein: CASSSTGETEAFF. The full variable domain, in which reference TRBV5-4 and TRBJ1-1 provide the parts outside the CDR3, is ETGVTQSPTHLIKTRGQQVTLRCSSQSGHNTVSWYQQALGQGPQFIFQYYREEENGRGNFPPRFSGLQFPNYSSELNVNALELDDSALYLCASSSTGETEAFFGQGTRLTVV.

This chain's CDR3 is CASRLLAGGDTQYF. CDR3 DNA: TGTGCCAGCAGATTACTAGCCGGGGGGGATACGCAGTATTTT. This sequence joins TRBV3-1 (or the pseudogene TRBV3-2) and TRBJ2-3; 7 nucleotides match TRBD2. The CDR3 has 14 amino acids. Losses at the gene ends were 6 bases for V and 6 bases for J; bases not matched to a gene: 9. CDR1 LGHDT and CDR2 YNNKEL come from the germline V gene (reference sequence).

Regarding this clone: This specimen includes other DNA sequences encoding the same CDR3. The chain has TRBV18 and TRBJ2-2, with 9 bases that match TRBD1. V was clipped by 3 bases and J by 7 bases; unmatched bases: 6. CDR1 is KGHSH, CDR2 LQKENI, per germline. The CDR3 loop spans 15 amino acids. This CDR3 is CASSPPGQGGGELFF. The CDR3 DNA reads TGTGCCAGCTCACCTCCGGGACAGGGCGGCGGGGAGCTGTTTTTT.

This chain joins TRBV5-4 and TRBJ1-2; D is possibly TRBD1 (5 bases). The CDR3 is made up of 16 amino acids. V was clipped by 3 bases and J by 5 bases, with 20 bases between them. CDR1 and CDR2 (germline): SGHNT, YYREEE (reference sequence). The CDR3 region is CASSSNRFQGGYGYTF. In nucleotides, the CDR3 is TGTGCCAGCAGCTCGAATCGATTTCAGGGAGGATATGGCTACACCTTC. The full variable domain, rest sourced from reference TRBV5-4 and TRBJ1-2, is ETGVTQSPTHLIKTRGQQVTLRCSSQSGHNTVSWYQQALGQGPQFIFQYYREEENGRGNFPPRFSGLQFPNYSSELNVNALELDDSALYLCASSSNRFQGGYGYTFGSGTRLTVV.

In DNA form, the CDR3 reads TGTGCCAGCAGTCTCGGGGGGGCCAAAAACATTCAGTACTTC. Translated: CASSLGGAKNIQYF. The genes are TRBV3-1 (or the pseudogene TRBV3-2) and TRBJ2-4; 7 bases fit TRBD2. Germline V gene sequence: CDR1 LGHDT, CDR2 YNNKEL (reference sequence). V lost 6 bases to trimming and J lost 1 base; unmatched junction nucleotides: 3. The CDR3 runs to 14 residues.

This CDR3 reads CASSYSGQGNTIYF. CDR3 in DNA: TGTGCCAGCAGTTACTCGGGACAGGGAAACACCATATATTTT. The chain couples TRBV6-6 to TRBJ1-3, with 7 positions matching TRBD1. The germline V gene has CDR1 MNHNY and CDR2 SVGAGI (reference sequence). The trim removed 0 bases at V and 4 bases at J, leaving 0 bases unmatched. This CDR3 region has 14 residues.

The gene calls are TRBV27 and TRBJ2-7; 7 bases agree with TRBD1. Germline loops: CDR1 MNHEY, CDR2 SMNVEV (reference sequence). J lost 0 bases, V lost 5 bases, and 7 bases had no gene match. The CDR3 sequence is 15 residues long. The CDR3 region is CASSTPGQYSYEQYF. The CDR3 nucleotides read TGTGCCAGCAGTACGCCGGGACAGTACTCCTACGAGCAGTACTTC.

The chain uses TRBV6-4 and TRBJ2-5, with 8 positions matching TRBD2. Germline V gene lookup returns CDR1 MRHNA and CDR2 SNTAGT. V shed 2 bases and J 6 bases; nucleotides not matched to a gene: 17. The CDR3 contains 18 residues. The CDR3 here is CASSDTRCKRGGRKTQYF. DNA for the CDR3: TGTGCCAGCAGTGACACGAGGTGTAAACGGGGGGGTCGGAAGACCCAGTACTTC.

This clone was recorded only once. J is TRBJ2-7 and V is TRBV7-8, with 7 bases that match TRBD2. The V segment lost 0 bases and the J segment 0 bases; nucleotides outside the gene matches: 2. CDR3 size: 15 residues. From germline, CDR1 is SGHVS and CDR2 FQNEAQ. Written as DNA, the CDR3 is TGTGCCAGCAGCTTAGCATCGGGGGGCTCCTACGAGCAGTACTTC. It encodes CASSLASGGSYEQYF.

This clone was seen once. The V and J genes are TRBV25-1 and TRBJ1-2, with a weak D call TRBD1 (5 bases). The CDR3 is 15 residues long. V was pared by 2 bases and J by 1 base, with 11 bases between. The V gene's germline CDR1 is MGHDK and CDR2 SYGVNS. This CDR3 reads CASSEKDTFNYGYTF. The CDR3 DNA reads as TGTGCCAGCAGTGAAAAGGACACCTTTAACTATGGCTACACCTTC.

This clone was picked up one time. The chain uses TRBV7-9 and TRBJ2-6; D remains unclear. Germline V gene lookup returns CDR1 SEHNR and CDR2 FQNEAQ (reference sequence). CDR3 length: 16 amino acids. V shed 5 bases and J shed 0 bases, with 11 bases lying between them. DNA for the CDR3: TGTGCCAGCAGCGATTTAGAGGACTCTGGGGCCAACGTCCTGACTTTC. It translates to CASSDLEDSGANVLTF. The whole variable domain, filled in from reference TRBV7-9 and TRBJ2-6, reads DTGVSQNPRHKITKRGQNVTFRCDPISEHNRLYWYRQTLGQGPEFLTYFQNEAQLEKSRLLSDRFSAERPKGSFSTLEIQRTEQGDSAMYLCASSDLEDSGANVLTFGAGSRLTVL.

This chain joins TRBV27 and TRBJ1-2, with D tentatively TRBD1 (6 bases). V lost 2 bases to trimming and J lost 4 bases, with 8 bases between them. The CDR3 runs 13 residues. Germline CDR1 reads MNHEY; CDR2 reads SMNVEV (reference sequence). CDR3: CASSLNRAYGYTF. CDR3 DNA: TGTGCCAGCAGTTTAAACAGGGCCTATGGCTACACCTTC.

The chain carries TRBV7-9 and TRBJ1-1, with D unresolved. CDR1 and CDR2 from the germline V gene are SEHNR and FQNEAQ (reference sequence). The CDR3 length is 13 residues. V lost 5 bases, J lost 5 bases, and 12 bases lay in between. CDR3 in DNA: TGTGCCAGCAGCCCTATTAAAGAGACTGAAGCTTTCTTT. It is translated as CASSPIKETEAFF.

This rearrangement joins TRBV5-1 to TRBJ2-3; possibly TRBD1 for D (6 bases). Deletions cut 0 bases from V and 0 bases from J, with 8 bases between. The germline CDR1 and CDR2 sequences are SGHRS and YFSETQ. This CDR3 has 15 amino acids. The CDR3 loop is CASSLGTASTDTQYF. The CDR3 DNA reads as TGCGCCAGCAGCTTGGGGACAGCCAGCACAGATACGCAGTATTTT.

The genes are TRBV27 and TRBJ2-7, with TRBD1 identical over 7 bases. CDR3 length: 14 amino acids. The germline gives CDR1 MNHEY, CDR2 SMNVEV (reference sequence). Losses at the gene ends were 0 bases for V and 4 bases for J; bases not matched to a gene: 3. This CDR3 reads CASSLSTGFYEQYF. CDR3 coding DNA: TGTGCCAGCAGTTTATCGACAGGGTTTTACGAGCAGTACTTC.

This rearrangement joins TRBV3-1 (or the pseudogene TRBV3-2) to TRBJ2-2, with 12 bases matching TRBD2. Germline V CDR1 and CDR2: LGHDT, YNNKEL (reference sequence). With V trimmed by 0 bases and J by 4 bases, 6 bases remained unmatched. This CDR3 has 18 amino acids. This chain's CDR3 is CASSQDLPSGGATGELFF. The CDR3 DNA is TGTGCCAGCAGCCAAGACCTCCCTAGCGGGGGGGCCACCGGGGAGCTGTTTTTT.

CDR3 DNA sequence: TGTGCCAGCAGTTACCGGGACAGGGAAGTCGATACGCAGTATTTT. Protein product: CASSYRDREVDTQYF. The rearrangement joins TRBV6-5 to TRBJ2-3; TRBD1 aligns across 9 bases. CDR1 MNHEY and CDR2 SVGAGI come from the germline V gene. CDR3 size: 15 residues. V lost 2 bases to trimming and J lost 6 bases; unmatched junction nucleotides: 6.

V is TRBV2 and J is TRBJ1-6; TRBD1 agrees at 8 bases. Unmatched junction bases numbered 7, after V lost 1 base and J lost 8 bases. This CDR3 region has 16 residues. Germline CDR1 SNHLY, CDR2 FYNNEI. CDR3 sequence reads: CASSEDAGTGYSPLHF. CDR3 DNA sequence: TGTGCCAGCAGTGAAGACGCCGGGACAGGTTATTCACCCCTCCACTTT.

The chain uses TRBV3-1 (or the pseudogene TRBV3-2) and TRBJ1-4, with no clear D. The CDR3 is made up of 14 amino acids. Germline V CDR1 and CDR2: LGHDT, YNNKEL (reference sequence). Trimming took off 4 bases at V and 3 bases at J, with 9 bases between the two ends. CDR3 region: CASSPTPANEKLFF. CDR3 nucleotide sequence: TGTGCCAGCAGCCCTACCCCCGCTAATGAAAAACTGTTTTTT.

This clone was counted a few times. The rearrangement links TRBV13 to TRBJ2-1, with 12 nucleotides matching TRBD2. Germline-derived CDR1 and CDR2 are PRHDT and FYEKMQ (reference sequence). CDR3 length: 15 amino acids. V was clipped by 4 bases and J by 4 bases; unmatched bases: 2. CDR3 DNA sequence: TGTGCCAGCAGCTCGACTAGCGGGAGTTACAATGAGCAGTTCTTC. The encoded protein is CASSSTSGSYNEQFF. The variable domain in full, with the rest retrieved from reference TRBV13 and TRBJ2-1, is AAGVIQSPRHLIKEKRETATLKCYPIPRHDTVYWYQQGPGQDPQFLISFYEKMQSDKGSIPDRFSAQQFSDYHSELNMSSLELGDSALYFCASSSTSGSYNEQFFGPGTRLTVL.

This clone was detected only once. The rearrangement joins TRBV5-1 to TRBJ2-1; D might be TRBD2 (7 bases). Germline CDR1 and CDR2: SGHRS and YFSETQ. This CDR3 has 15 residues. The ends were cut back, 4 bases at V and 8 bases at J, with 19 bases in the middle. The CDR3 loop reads CASSPGAGAVDEQFF. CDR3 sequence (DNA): TGCGCCAGCAGCCCAGGGGCGGGGGCGGTGGATGAGCAGTTCTTC.

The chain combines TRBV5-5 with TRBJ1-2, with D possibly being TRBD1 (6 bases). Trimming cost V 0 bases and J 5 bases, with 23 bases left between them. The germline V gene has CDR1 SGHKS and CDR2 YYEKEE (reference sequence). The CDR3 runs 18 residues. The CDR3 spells CASSLENRVPSPVYGYTF. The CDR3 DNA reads TGTGCCAGCAGCTTGGAAAACAGGGTGCCCTCACCCGTTTATGGCTACACCTTC.

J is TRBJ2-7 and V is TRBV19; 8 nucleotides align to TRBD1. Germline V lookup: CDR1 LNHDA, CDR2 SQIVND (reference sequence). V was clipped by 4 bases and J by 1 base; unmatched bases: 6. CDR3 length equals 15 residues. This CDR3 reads CASSRTGKGSYEQYF. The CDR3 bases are TGTGCCAGTAGTAGGACAGGGAAGGGATCCTACGAGCAGTACTTC. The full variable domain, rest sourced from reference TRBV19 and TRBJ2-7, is DGGITQSPKYLFRKEGQNVTLSCEQNLNHDAMYWYRQDPGQGLRLIYYSQIVNDFQKGDIAEGYSVSREKKESFPLTVTSAQKNPTAFYLCASSRTGKGSYEQYFGPGTRLTVT.

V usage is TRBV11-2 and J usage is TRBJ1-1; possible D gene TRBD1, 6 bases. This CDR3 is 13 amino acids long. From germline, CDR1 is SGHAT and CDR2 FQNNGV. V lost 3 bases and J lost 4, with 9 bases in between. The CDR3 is CASSLGHLTEAFF. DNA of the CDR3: TGTGCCAGCAGCTTGGGACATCTCACTGAAGCTTTCTTT. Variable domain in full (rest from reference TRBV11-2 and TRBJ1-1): EAGVAQSPRYKIIEKRQSVAFWCNPISGHATLYWYQQILGQGPKLLIQFQNNGVVDDSQLPKDRFSAERLKGVDSTLKIQPAKLEDSAVYLCASSLGHLTEAFFGQGTRLTVV.

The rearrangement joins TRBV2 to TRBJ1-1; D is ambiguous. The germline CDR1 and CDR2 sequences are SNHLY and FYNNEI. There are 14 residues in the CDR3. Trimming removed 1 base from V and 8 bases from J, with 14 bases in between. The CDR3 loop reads CASSEGGKGEEAFF. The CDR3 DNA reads TGTGCCAGCAGTGAAGGGGGAAAGGGAGAGGAAGCTTTCTTT.